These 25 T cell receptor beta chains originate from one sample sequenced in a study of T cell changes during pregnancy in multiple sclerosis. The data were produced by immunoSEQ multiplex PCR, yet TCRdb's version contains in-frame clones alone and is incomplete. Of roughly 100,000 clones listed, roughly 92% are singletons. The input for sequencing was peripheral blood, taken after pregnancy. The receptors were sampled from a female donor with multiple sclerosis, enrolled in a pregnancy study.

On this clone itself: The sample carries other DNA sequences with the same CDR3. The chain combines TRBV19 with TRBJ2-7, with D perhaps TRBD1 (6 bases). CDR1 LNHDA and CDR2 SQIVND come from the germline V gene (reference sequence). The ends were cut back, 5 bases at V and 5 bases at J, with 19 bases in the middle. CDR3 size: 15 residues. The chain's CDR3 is CASSPLGAGRDEQYF. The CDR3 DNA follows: TGTGCCAGTAGTCCATTGGGGGCGGGCAGAGACGAGCAGTACTTC.

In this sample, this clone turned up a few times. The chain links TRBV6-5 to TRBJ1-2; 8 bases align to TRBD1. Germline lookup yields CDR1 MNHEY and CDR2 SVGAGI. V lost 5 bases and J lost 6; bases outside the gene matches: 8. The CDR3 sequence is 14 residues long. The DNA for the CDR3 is TGTGCCAGCAGTCGAGCCGGGACAGGAGATGGCTACACCTTC. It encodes CASSRAGTGDGYTF.

The CDR3 protein is CASSSSGVVNEQFF. The CDR3 nucleotides are TGTGCCAGCAGTAGTAGCGGGGTCGTCAATGAGCAGTTCTTC. V usage is TRBV7-6 and J usage is TRBJ2-1; 8 bases match TRBD2. V gave up 6 bases and J gave up 6 bases; unmatched junction bases: 7. CDR3 size: 14 residues. Looked up from germline, CDR1 is SGHVS and CDR2 is FNYEAQ.

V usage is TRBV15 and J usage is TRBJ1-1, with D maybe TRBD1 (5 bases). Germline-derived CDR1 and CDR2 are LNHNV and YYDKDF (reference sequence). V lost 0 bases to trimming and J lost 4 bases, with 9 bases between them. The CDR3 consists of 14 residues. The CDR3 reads CATSRDLRGTEAFF. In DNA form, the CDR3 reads TGTGCCACCAGCAGAGATCTAAGGGGCACTGAAGCTTTCTTT.

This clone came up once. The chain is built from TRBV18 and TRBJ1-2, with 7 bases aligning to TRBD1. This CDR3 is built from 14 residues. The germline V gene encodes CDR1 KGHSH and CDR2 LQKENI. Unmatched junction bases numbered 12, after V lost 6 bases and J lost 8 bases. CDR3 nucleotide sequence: TGTGCCAGCTCCCTGGGACAGAGCGTGGAAGGCTACACCTTC. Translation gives CASSLGQSVEGYTF.

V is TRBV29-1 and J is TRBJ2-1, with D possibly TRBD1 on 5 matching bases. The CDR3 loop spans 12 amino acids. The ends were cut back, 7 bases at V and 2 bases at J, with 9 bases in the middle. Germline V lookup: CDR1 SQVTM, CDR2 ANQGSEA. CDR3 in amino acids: CSAQGPYNEQFF. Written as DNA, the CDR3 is TGCAGCGCCCAGGGCCCCTACAATGAGCAGTTCTTC.

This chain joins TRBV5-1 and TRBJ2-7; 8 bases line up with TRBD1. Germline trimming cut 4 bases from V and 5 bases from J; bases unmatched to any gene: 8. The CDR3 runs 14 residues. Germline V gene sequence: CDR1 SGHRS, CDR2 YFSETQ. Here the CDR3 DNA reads TGCGCCAGCAGCAAAGGACAGGGTCGAGACGAGCAGTACTTC. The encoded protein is CASSKGQGRDEQYF.

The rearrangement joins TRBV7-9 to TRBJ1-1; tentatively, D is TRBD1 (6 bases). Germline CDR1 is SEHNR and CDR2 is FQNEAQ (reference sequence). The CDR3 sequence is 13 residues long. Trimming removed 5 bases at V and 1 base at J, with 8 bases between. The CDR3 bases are TGTGCCAGCAGCGCGACAGGGAACACTGAAGCTTTCTTT. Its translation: CASSATGNTEAFF.

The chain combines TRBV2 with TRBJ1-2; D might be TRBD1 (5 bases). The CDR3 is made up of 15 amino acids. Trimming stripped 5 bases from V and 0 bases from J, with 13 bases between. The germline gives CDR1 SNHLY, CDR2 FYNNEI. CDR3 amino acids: CASSPSGTANYGYTF. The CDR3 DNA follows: TGTGCCAGCAGTCCATCCGGGACTGCTAACTATGGCTACACCTTC.

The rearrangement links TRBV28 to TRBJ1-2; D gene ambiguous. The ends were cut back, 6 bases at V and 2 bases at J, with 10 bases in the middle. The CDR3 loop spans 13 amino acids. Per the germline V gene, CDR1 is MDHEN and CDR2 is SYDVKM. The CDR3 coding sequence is TGTGCCAGCAGCGAAACAGTGAACTATGGCTACACCTTC. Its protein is CASSETVNYGYTF.

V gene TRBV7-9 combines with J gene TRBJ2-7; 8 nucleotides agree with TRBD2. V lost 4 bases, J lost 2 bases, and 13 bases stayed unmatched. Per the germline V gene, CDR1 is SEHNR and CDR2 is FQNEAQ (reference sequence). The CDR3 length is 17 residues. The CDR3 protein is CASSSLRAGAPTYEQYF. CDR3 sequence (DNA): TGTGCCAGCAGCTCCCTGCGAGCGGGAGCCCCCACCTACGAGCAGTACTTC.

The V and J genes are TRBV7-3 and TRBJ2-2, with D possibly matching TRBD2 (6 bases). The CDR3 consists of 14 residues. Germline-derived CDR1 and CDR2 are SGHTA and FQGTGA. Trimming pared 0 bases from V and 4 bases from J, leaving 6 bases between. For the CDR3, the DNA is TGTGCCAGCAGCTTAACTAGCGGCACCGGGGAGCTGTTTTTT. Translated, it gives CASSLTSGTGELFF.

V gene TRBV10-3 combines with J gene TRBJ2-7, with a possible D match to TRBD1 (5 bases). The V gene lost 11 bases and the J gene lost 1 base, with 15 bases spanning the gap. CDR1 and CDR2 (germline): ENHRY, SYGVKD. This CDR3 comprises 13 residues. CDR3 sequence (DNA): TGTGCCTCACAGGCCAGGGAATCCTACGAGCAGTACTTC. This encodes CASQARESYEQYF.

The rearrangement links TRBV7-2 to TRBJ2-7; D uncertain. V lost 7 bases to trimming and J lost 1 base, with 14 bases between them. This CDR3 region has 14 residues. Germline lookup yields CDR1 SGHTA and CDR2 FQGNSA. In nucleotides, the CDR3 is TGTGCCAGCACCCCTAGTCCCGATTCCTACGAGCAGTACTTC. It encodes CASTPSPDSYEQYF.

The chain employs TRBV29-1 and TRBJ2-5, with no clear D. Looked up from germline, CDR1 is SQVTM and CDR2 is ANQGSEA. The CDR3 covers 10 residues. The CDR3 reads CSAIRETQYF. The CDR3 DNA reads TGCAGTGCTATCCGGGAGACCCAGTACTTC.

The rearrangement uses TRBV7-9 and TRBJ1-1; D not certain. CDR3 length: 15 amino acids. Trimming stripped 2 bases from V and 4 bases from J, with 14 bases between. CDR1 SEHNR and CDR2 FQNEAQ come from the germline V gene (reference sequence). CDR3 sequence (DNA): TGTGCCAGCAGCTTAAACCTGGGAGTTTCCACTGAAGCTTTCTTT. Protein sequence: CASSLNLGVSTEAFF.

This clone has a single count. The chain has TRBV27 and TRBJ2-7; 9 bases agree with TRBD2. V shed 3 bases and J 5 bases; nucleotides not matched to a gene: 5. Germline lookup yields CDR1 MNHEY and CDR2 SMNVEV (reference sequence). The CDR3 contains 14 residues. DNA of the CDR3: TGTGCCAGCAGTTTCCTACTAGCGGGCCACGAGCAGTACTTC. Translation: CASSFLLAGHEQYF.

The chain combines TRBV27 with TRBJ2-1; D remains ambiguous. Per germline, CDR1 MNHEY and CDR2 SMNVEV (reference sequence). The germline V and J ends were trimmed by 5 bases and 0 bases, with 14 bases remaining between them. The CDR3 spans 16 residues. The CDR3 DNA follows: TGTGCCAGCAGTATACTACTTGCAAGCTCCTACAATGAGCAGTTCTTC. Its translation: CASSILLASSYNEQFF.

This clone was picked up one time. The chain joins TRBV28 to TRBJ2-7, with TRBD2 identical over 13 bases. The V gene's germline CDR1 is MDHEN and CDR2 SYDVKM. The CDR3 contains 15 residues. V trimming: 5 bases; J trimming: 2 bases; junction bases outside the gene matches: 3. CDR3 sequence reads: CASSPGTSGAYEQYF. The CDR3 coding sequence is TGTGCCAGCAGTCCCGGGACTAGCGGGGCCTACGAGCAGTACTTC.

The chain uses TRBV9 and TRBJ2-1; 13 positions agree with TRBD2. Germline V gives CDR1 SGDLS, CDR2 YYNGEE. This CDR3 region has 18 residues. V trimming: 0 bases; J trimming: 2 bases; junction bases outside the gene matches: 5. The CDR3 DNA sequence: TGTGCCAGCAGCGTAGTGGCGGGACTAGCGGGGACCTACAATGAGCAGTTCTTC. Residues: CASSVVAGLAGTYNEQFF.

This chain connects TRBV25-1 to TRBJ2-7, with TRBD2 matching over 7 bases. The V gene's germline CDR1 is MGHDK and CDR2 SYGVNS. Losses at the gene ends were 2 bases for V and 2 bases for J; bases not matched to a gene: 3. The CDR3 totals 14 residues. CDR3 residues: CASSEPSGPYEQYF. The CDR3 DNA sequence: TGTGCCAGCAGTGAACCTAGCGGACCCTACGAGCAGTACTTC.

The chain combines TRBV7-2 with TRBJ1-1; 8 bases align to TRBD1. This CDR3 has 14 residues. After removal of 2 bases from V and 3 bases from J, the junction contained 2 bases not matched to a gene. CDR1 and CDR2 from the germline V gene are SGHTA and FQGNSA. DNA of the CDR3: TGTGCCAGCAGCTTACAGGGGGCGGACACTGAAGCTTTCTTT. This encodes CASSLQGADTEAFF. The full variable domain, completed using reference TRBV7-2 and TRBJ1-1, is GAGVSQSPSNKVTEKGKDVELRCDPISGHTALYWYRQSLGQGLEFLIYFQGNSAPDKSGLPSDRFSAERTGGSVSTLTIQRTQQEDSAVYLCASSLQGADTEAFFGQGTRLTVV.

The CDR3: CASSLTQGNYGYTF. The DNA for the CDR3 is TGTGCCAGCAGCTTAACCCAGGGGAACTATGGCTACACCTTC. The chain joins TRBV7-2 to TRBJ1-2, with a possible D match to TRBD1 (6 bases). V was clipped by 2 bases and J by 2 bases, with 9 bases between them. The CDR3 length is 14 residues. Germline V gene data show CDR1 as SGHTA and CDR2 as FQGNSA.

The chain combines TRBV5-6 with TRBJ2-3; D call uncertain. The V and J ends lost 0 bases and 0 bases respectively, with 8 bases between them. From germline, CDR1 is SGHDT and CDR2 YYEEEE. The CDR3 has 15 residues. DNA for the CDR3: TGTGCCAGCAGCTTGGTAACATTAAGCACAGATACGCAGTATTTT. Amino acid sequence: CASSLVTLSTDTQYF.

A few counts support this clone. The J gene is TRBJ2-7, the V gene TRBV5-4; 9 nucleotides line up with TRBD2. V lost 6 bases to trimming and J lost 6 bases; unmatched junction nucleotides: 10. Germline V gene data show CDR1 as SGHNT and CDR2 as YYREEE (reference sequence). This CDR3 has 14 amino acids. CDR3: CASIRASGIFEQYF. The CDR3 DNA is TGTGCCAGCATTAGGGCTAGCGGGATTTTCGAGCAGTACTTC.